A selection of T cell receptor beta chains follows, all from one sample in a study of vaccination and CD4 T cells after COVID-19. TCRdb redid the calling of the PCR reads with MiXCR, one entry per CDR3 protein. In the table there are more than 7,500 distinct CDR3 sequences, roughly 44% of which are singletons. These receptors lack a known antigen. Sequencing input: CD4+ T cells from blood, cultured in vitro. Every receptor here comes from a human donor in good health. Both conserved end residues are part of each CDR3. Fields, in order: D gene, clone size, J gene, V gene, CDR3 length, CDR3 DNA, CDR3 protein. A D gene is named only where the DNA matches it firmly. Where a row states a size, it is once, few, many or the class of an expanded clone; other rows omit it.

.	few	TRBJ2-3	TRBV19	16	TGTGCCAGTAGTATAGCAGGAGGGGATGGGGCGTATACGCAGTATTTT	CASSIAGGDGAYTQYF
TRBD2	.	TRBJ2-7	TRBV20-1	14	TGCAGTGCTAGTGGACTAGCGGGAGCGTACGAGCAGTACTTC	CSASGLAGAYEQYF
.	.	TRBJ1-1	TRBV6-1	11	TGTGCCAGCCTGGGGGTAACTGAAGCTTTCTTT	CASLGVTEAFF
TRBD2	.	TRBJ2-4	TRBV27	17	TGTGCCAGCAGTTTAACATGGCGGGAGGGGGCCAAAAACATTCAGTACTTC	CASSLTWREGAKNIQYF
.	few	TRBJ1-2	TRBV7-2	14	TGTGCCAGCAGCTTAATAGGGGAGGGTTATGGCTACACCTTC	CASSLIGEGYGYTF
TRBD2	few	TRBJ2-3	TRBV9	15	TGTGCCAGCAGCGTAACGGGACTAGACACAGATACGCAGTATTTT	CASSVTGLDTDTQYF
.	.	TRBJ1-1	TRBV19	12	TGTGCCAGTAGTTTCCTGCAAGAGTCTGCTTTCTTT	CASSFLQESAFF
.	few	TRBJ2-3	TRBV7-9	14	TGTGCCAGCAGGGGTGCATTAATCACAGATACGCAGTATTTT	CASRGALITDTQYF
.	.	TRBJ1-2	TRBV7-8	15	TGTGCCAGCAGCCCTGGGACGGGTGTTAGAGATGGCTACACCTTC	CASSPGTGVRDGYTF
.	.	TRBJ2-5	TRBV10-2	16	TGCGCCAGCAGTGAGTCATTGTGGCAGGGGCTCGAGACCCAGTACTTC	CASSESLWQGLETQYF
TRBD2	few	TRBJ2-1	TRBV7-2	14	TGTGCCAGCAGATTAGCAGCGGGGGTCAATGAGCAGTTCTTC	CASRLAAGVNEQFF
.	.	TRBJ2-1	TRBV20-1	11	TGCAGTGCTAAAGTCCGGGATGAGCAGTTCTTC	CSAKVRDEQFF
.	.	TRBJ2-5	TRBV6-1	15	TGTGCCAGCAGTGAAGCGGGGGTGGTAACGGAGACCCAGTACTTC	CASSEAGVVTETQYF
.	.	TRBJ2-3	TRBV24-1	14	TGTGCCACCAGCGCGCGGGAATACACAGATACGCAGTATTTT	CATSAREYTDTQYF
.	.	TRBJ2-2	TRBV6-2/TRBV6-3	14	TGTGCCAGCAGTTACTCGGTTAACACCGGGGAGCTGTTTTTT	CASSYSVNTGELFF
TRBD1	.	TRBJ2-6	TRBV19	16	TGTGCCAGTAGTATAACAGGGGGCTTAGGGGCCAACGTCCTGACTTTC	CASSITGGLGANVLTF
.	.	TRBJ1-2	TRBV7-9	15	TGTGCCAGCAGCTTCCCAGGGGAAGAAAACTATGGCTACACCTTC	CASSFPGEENYGYTF
.	.	TRBJ1-5	TRBV6-4	13	TGTGCCAGCAGCCAGAGGGTGAATCAGCCCCAGCATTTT	CASSQRVNQPQHF
.	.	TRBJ2-5	TRBV7-2	15	TGTGCCAGCAGCTTAGGTGGCAGAGGGAGGGAGACCCAGTACTTC	CASSLGGRGRETQYF
.	few	TRBJ1-5	TRBV28	15	TGTGCCAGCAGGTTACAGGGTGGGAGCAATCAGCCCCAGCATTTT	CASRLQGGSNQPQHF
TRBD2	few	TRBJ2-1	TRBV6-5	16	TGTGCCAGCAGTTTCCTGACTAGCGGGAACAACGATGAGCAGTTCTTC	CASSFLTSGNNDEQFF
.	once	TRBJ2-6	TRBV27	17	TGTGCCAGCAGTACATATCCAAAGGGTACCGGGGCCAACGTCCTGACTTTC	CASSTYPKGTGANVLTF
TRBD2	.	TRBJ2-5	TRBV11-2	15	TGTGCCAGCAGCCGGGGCGGGGGTTCGGCAGGGACCCAGTACTTC	CASSRGGGSAGTQYF
.	.	TRBJ2-7	TRBV12-3/TRBV12-4	13	TGTGCCAGCAGTCCGGCCGTCCGGGGCGAGCAGTACTTC	CASSPAVRGEQYF
.	.	TRBJ1-1	TRBV20-1	14	TGCAGTGCTAGGGAGGCACAAAGGAACACTGAAGCTTTCTTT	CSAREAQRNTEAFF
.	.	TRBJ2-1	TRBV19	12	TGTGCCACTAGACAGGAGTACAATGAGCAGTTCTTC	CATRQEYNEQFF
TRBD1	few	TRBJ2-7	TRBV7-9	14	TGTGCCAGCAGCTCGGGACAGGGGAGCCACGAGCAGTACTTC	CASSSGQGSHEQYF